The rows below give T cell receptor beta chains drawn from one sample of a study of blood T cell repertoires in COVID-19. Assay: immunoSEQ multiplex PCR; the TCRdb copy retains only in-frame clones and omits some. Counted here are approximately 220,000 clones, 65% to 90% occurring once; the ten biggest clones make up approximately 4.5%. Sequencing was performed on peripheral blood. These receptors were collected from a woman aged 70-85 years with acute or convalescent COVID-19. CDR3s include the opening cysteine and the closing phenylalanine or tryptophan. D genes are given only for firm matches. The size field is filled for only some rows; it gives once, few, many or a size class.

j_gene: TRBJ2-5; abundance: NA; len: 16; v_gene: TRBV6-5; d_gene: TRBD2; CDR3aa: CASSYERGGLRETQYF; CDR3nt: TGTGCCAGCAGTTACGAGCGGGGGGGCCTGAGAGAGACCCAGTACTTC
j_gene: TRBJ1-1; abundance: NA; len: 13; v_gene: TRBV10-3; d_gene: NA; CDR3aa: CAISGRENTEAFF; CDR3nt: TGTGCCATCAGTGGCAGGGAGAACACTGAAGCTTTCTTT
j_gene: TRBJ1-2; abundance: NA; len: 15; v_gene: TRBV6-5; d_gene: TRBD1; CDR3aa: CASTWTGGSRWGYTF; CDR3nt: TGTGCCAGCACCTGGACAGGGGGCAGTCGTTGGGGCTACACCTTC
j_gene: TRBJ2-2; abundance: NA; len: 16; v_gene: TRBV4-2; d_gene: TRBD1; CDR3aa: CASSQETGELGGELFF; CDR3nt: TGTGCCAGCAGCCAAGAGACAGGGGAGTTAGGCGGGGAGCTGTTTTTT
j_gene: TRBJ2-5; abundance: few; len: 11; v_gene: TRBV10-3; d_gene: NA; CDR3aa: CAISDRETQYF; CDR3nt: TGTGCCATCAGTGATCGAGAGACCCAGTACTTC
j_gene: TRBJ2-3; abundance: NA; len: 15; v_gene: TRBV24-1; d_gene: NA; CDR3aa: CATSDFSGSTDTQYF; CDR3nt: TGTGCCACCAGTGATTTTAGCGGAAGCACAGATACGCAGTATTTT
j_gene: TRBJ2-2; abundance: NA; len: 15; v_gene: TRBV5-8; d_gene: NA; CDR3aa: CASSPGQANTGELFF; CDR3nt: TGTGCCAGCAGCCCAGGACAAGCGAACACCGGGGAGCTGTTTTTT
j_gene: TRBJ1-4; abundance: NA; len: 13; v_gene: TRBV6-5; d_gene: NA; CDR3aa: CASRAGWTEKLFF; CDR3nt: TGTGCCAGCCGGGCAGGGTGGACTGAAAAACTGTTTTTT
j_gene: TRBJ1-2; abundance: NA; len: 16; v_gene: TRBV30; d_gene: TRBD1; CDR3aa: CAWSGQGTQTYYGYTF; CDR3nt: TGTGCCTGGAGTGGACAGGGGACCCAAACGTACTATGGCTACACCTTC
j_gene: TRBJ2-6; abundance: few; len: 17; v_gene: TRBV5-1; d_gene: NA; CDR3aa: CASSSGQPSSGANVLTF; CDR3nt: TGCGCCAGCAGCTCAGGACAGCCAAGCTCTGGGGCCAACGTCCTGACTTTC
j_gene: TRBJ1-6; abundance: NA; len: 15; v_gene: TRBV10-1; d_gene: TRBD1; CDR3aa: CASSEFGQGSSPLHF; CDR3nt: TGCGCCAGCAGTGAGTTTGGACAGGGGAGCTCACCCCTCCACTTT
j_gene: TRBJ1-3; abundance: NA; len: 17; v_gene: TRBV9; d_gene: TRBD1; CDR3aa: CASSGKTGGQAGNTIYF; CDR3nt: TGTGCCAGCAGCGGCAAAACAGGGGGCCAGGCTGGAAACACCATATATTTT
j_gene: TRBJ1-4; abundance: NA; len: 13; v_gene: TRBV2; d_gene: NA; CDR3aa: CASSGQLGEKLFF; CDR3nt: TGTGCCAGCAGTGGACAGCTCGGGGAAAAACTGTTTTTT
j_gene: TRBJ1-5; abundance: NA; len: 16; v_gene: TRBV6-2/TRBV6-3; d_gene: NA; CDR3aa: CASSYAGARGADPQHF; CDR3nt: TGTGCCAGCAGTTACGCTGGAGCTAGGGGCGCGGATCCCCAGCATTTT
j_gene: TRBJ1-1; abundance: NA; len: 16; v_gene: TRBV2; d_gene: NA; CDR3aa: CASSEAQLLVGTEAFF; CDR3nt: TGTGCCAGCAGTGAGGCCCAGCTACTAGTAGGCACTGAAGCTTTCTTT
j_gene: TRBJ2-5; abundance: NA; len: 15; v_gene: TRBV11-2; d_gene: NA; CDR3aa: CASSFSWTDFETQYF; CDR3nt: TGTGCCAGCAGCTTTTCTTGGACAGACTTTGAGACCCAGTACTTC
j_gene: TRBJ2-1; abundance: NA; len: 16; v_gene: TRBV5-5; d_gene: NA; CDR3aa: CASSLFELLSHNEQFF; CDR3nt: TGTGCCAGCAGCTTGTTTGAGCTTCTCTCCCACAATGAGCAGTTCTTC
j_gene: TRBJ1-2; abundance: NA; len: 15; v_gene: TRBV10-2; d_gene: TRBD1; CDR3aa: CASSESTGRNYGYTF; CDR3nt: TGCGCCAGCAGTGAGTCGACAGGGAGGAACTATGGCTACACCTTC
j_gene: TRBJ1-3; abundance: NA; len: 17; v_gene: TRBV9; d_gene: TRBD1; CDR3aa: CASSSRDRVFSGNTIYF; CDR3nt: TGTGCCAGCAGCTCACGGGACAGGGTTTTCTCTGGAAACACCATATATTTT
j_gene: TRBJ1-3; abundance: NA; len: 16; v_gene: TRBV19; d_gene: NA; CDR3aa: CASSIERLSSGNTIYF; CDR3nt: TGTGCCAGTAGTATAGAACGGTTGAGCTCTGGAAACACCATATATTTT
j_gene: TRBJ1-5; abundance: NA; len: 14; v_gene: TRBV7-2; d_gene: NA; CDR3aa: CASSLAGGRQPQHF; CDR3nt: TGTGCCAGCAGCTTAGCCGGGGGTCGTCAGCCCCAGCATTTT
j_gene: TRBJ1-5; abundance: few; len: 15; v_gene: TRBV6-2/TRBV6-3; d_gene: NA; CDR3aa: CASSPRGGGFQPQHF; CDR3nt: TGTGCCAGCAGTCCCAGGGGAGGGGGGTTTCAGCCCCAGCATTTT
j_gene: TRBJ2-4; abundance: NA; len: 16; v_gene: TRBV23-1; d_gene: NA; CDR3aa: CASPPWREEGKNIQYF; CDR3nt: TGCGCCAGCCCCCCCTGGAGGGAGGAGGGCAAAAACATTCAGTACTTC
j_gene: TRBJ1-3; abundance: NA; len: 16; v_gene: TRBV4-3; d_gene: NA; CDR3aa: CASSQDRDISGNTIYF; CDR3nt: TGCGCCAGCAGCCAAGATCGGGATATATCCGGAAACACCATATATTTT
j_gene: TRBJ2-1; abundance: NA; len: 17; v_gene: TRBV30; d_gene: TRBD1; CDR3aa: CAWIQRVGQGYYNEQFF; CDR3nt: TGTGCCTGGATTCAGCGAGTGGGACAGGGGTATTACAATGAGCAGTTCTTC
j_gene: TRBJ2-7; abundance: NA; len: 12; v_gene: TRBV2; d_gene: NA; CDR3aa: CASSAQGGEQYF; CDR3nt: TGTGCCAGCAGTGCGCAGGGGGGCGAGCAGTACTTC
j_gene: TRBJ2-3; abundance: NA; len: 13; v_gene: TRBV10-3; d_gene: NA; CDR3aa: CAISGSGTDTQYF; CDR3nt: TGTGCCATCAGTGGTAGCGGAACAGATACGCAGTATTTT
j_gene: TRBJ1-4; abundance: once; len: 17; v_gene: TRBV4-2; d_gene: NA; CDR3aa: CASSQAPFGQKNEKLFF; CDR3nt: TGTGCCAGCAGCCAAGCTCCCTTTGGACAGAAGAATGAAAAACTGTTTTTT
j_gene: TRBJ1-6; abundance: NA; len: 16; v_gene: TRBV19; d_gene: TRBD1; CDR3aa: CASINTYGQGNSPLHF; CDR3nt: TGTGCCAGTATTAATACCTACGGACAGGGAAACTCACCCCTCCACTTT
j_gene: TRBJ1-2; abundance: NA; len: 14; v_gene: TRBV18; d_gene: NA; CDR3aa: CASSLGQGWSGYTF; CDR3nt: TGTGCCAGCTCACTGGGGCAGGGGTGGTCTGGCTACACCTTC
j_gene: TRBJ1-3; abundance: NA; len: 15; v_gene: TRBV7-2; d_gene: TRBD1; CDR3aa: CASSQDRGSGNTIYF; CDR3nt: TGTGCCAGCAGCCAGGACAGGGGCTCTGGAAACACCATATATTTT
j_gene: TRBJ1-1; abundance: NA; len: 14; v_gene: TRBV27; d_gene: NA; CDR3aa: CASSVTGVNTEAFF; CDR3nt: TGTGCCAGCAGTGTCACCGGGGTAAACACTGAAGCTTTCTTT
j_gene: TRBJ1-2; abundance: NA; len: 13; v_gene: TRBV7-2; d_gene: NA; CDR3aa: CASSLDSFEGYTF; CDR3nt: TGTGCCAGCAGCTTAGACAGTTTTGAAGGCTACACCTTC
j_gene: TRBJ2-3; abundance: NA; len: 14; v_gene: TRBV11-3; d_gene: TRBD2; CDR3aa: CASSRGTSGGTQYF; CDR3nt: TGTGCCAGCAGCCGCGGGACTAGCGGGGGAACGCAGTATTTT
j_gene: TRBJ1-2; abundance: NA; len: 15; v_gene: TRBV2; d_gene: TRBD1; CDR3aa: CASSESPTGGYGYTF; CDR3nt: TGTGCCAGCAGTGAATCCCCAACAGGGGGCTATGGCTACACCTTC
j_gene: TRBJ1-2; abundance: NA; len: 15; v_gene: TRBV18; d_gene: NA; CDR3aa: CASSQSPPGYYGYTF; CDR3nt: TGTGCCAGCTCCCAGAGCCCACCGGGGTACTATGGCTACACCTTC
j_gene: TRBJ1-4; abundance: NA; len: 16; v_gene: TRBV7-9; d_gene: NA; CDR3aa: CASSLAGGRTNEKLFF; CDR3nt: TGTGCCAGCAGCTTAGCGGGGGGGCGGACGAATGAAAAACTGTTTTTT
j_gene: TRBJ1-1; abundance: few; len: 14; v_gene: TRBV3-1/TRBV3-2; d_gene: NA; CDR3aa: CASSQAAMNTEAFF; CDR3nt: TGTGCCAGCAGCCAAGCAGCGATGAACACTGAAGCTTTCTTT
j_gene: TRBJ1-2; abundance: NA; len: 14; v_gene: TRBV5-1; d_gene: NA; CDR3aa: CASSLENRNYGYTF; CDR3nt: TGCGCCAGCAGCTTGGAAAACAGAAACTATGGCTACACCTTC
j_gene: TRBJ2-7; abundance: NA; len: 15; v_gene: TRBV11-2; d_gene: NA; CDR3aa: CASSLVPEYSYEQYF; CDR3nt: TGTGCCAGCAGCTTAGTTCCAGAATACTCCTACGAGCAGTACTTC
j_gene: TRBJ1-3; abundance: NA; len: 14; v_gene: TRBV5-1; d_gene: TRBD1; CDR3aa: CASSSGTGTNTIYF; CDR3nt: TGCGCCAGCAGCTCCGGGACAGGAACAAACACCATATATTTT
j_gene: TRBJ2-1; abundance: NA; len: 15; v_gene: TRBV7-2; d_gene: TRBD1; CDR3aa: CASSPRDRGPNEQFF; CDR3nt: TGTGCCAGCAGCCCTCGGGACAGGGGGCCCAATGAGCAGTTCTTC
j_gene: TRBJ1-2; abundance: NA; len: 15; v_gene: TRBV28; d_gene: TRBD1; CDR3aa: CASRSGTVPNYGYTF; CDR3nt: TGTGCCAGCAGGTCCGGGACAGTCCCTAACTATGGCTACACCTTC
j_gene: TRBJ1-1; abundance: NA; len: 15; v_gene: TRBV4-2; d_gene: TRBD1; CDR3aa: CASSQGQTLNTEAFF; CDR3nt: TGTGCCAGCAGCCAGGGACAGACCTTGAACACTGAAGCTTTCTTT